A single sample gave rise to the 19 T cell receptor beta chains below, sequenced in a study of early T cells in non-severe SARS-CoV-2 infection. TCRdb recomputed calls from the 5' RACE reads with MiXCR, one row per CDR3 protein. The profile shows tens of thousands of distinct CDR3 sequences, roughly 12% of them singletons. The sample in question was whole blood, obtained at baseline. These receptor sequences come from an adult who was a healthcare worker with PCR-confirmed SARS-CoV-2 infection or an uninfected control (not recorded which).

At least ten counts were recorded for this clonotype. The chain has TRBV7-9 and TRBJ1-1; a weak D match, TRBD1 (6 bases). V was clipped by 4 bases and J by 4 bases, with 10 bases between them. The CDR3 is made up of 13 amino acids. Germline V gene sequence: CDR1 SEHNR, CDR2 FQNEAQ (reference sequence). The CDR3 protein is CASSSRGGTEAFF. The DNA for the CDR3 is TGTGCCAGCAGCTCAAGGGGGGGCACTGAAGCTTTCTTT. Using reference TRBV7-9 and TRBJ1-1 for the parts outside the CDR3, the full variable domain is DTGVSQNPRHKITKRGQNVTFRCDPISEHNRLYWYRQTLGQGPEFLTYFQNEAQLEKSRLLSDRFSAERPKGSFSTLEIQRTEQGDSAMYLCASSSRGGTEAFFGQGTRLTVV.

This clonotype turned up a few times. This sequence joins TRBV7-9 and TRBJ1-1; D is undetermined. The CDR3 contains 17 residues. Deletions cut 5 bases from V and 0 bases from J, with 19 bases between. Germline CDR1 SEHNR, CDR2 FQNEAQ (reference sequence). The CDR3 spells CASSNIDWPSMNTEAFF. The CDR3 region has the DNA TGTGCCAGCAGCAACATCGACTGGCCTTCCATGAACACTGAAGCTTTCTTT.

The CDR3 is CASSLGGDRGYEQYF. The CDR3 bases are TGTGCCAGCAGTTTAGGGGGGGACAGGGGCTACGAGCAGTACTTC. The V gene is TRBV12-3 or TRBV12-4, the J gene TRBJ2-7; 10 nucleotides line up with TRBD1. The CDR3 sequence is 15 residues long. The V and J ends lost 1 base and 3 bases, in that order; junction bases with no gene match: 3.

This clonotype has ten or more counts. The J gene is TRBJ1-1, the V gene TRBV7-2; D is ambiguous. CDR3 length: 14 residues. The V gene's germline CDR1 is SGHTA and CDR2 FQGNSA. V lost 7 bases and J 0 bases, leaving 12 bases between the germline ends. CDR3: CASKESQLNTEAFF. The CDR3, as DNA: TGTGCCAGCAAAGAGTCCCAGTTGAACACTGAAGCTTTCTTT.

In this sample, this clonotype turned up a few times. The V call is TRBV20-1, the J call TRBJ2-3; 9 nucleotides line up with TRBD2. V lost 7 bases, J lost 3 bases, and 5 bases stayed unmatched. Germline CDR1 reads DFQATT; CDR2 reads SNEGSKA (reference sequence). The CDR3 contains 13 residues. The CDR3 DNA reads TGCAGTGGGTGCCTAGCGGGGACAGATACGCAGTATTTT. It specifies CSGCLAGTDTQYF.

This clonotype was seen a few times. The chain has TRBV28 and TRBJ2-2; the D call may be TRBD1 or TRBD2 (5 bases each). The CDR3 totals 12 residues. CDR1 MDHEN and CDR2 SYDVKM come from the germline V gene. V was clipped by 8 bases and J by 1 base, with 5 bases between them. The CDR3 DNA reads as TGTGCCAGCGGGGGGAACACCGGGGAGCTGTTTTTT. Protein product: CASGGNTGELFF.

J is TRBJ2-2 and V is TRBV4-2; a possible D gene is TRBD1 (5 bases). Germline V gene sequence: CDR1 LGHNA, CDR2 YNFKEQ. The CDR3 loop spans 15 amino acids. Deletions cut 0 bases from V and 1 base from J, with 6 bases between. The chain's CDR3 is CASSQEGQNTGELFF. Written as DNA, the CDR3 is TGTGCCAGCAGCCAAGAAGGACAGAACACCGGGGAGCTGTTTTTT.

This clonotype was counted only a few times. V and J are TRBV10-3 and TRBJ2-2, with 7 bases aligning to TRBD2. The V gene's germline CDR1 is ENHRY and CDR2 SYGVKD. The CDR3 is 14 amino acids. The trim removed 10 bases at V and 1 base at J, leaving 6 bases unmatched. The chain's CDR3 is CATGGGENTGELFF. CDR3 DNA sequence: TGTGCCACGGGAGGAGGGGAGAACACCGGGGAGCTGTTTTTT.

This clonotype came up a few times. The gene calls are TRBV18 and TRBJ2-6; D not resolved. The germline CDR1 and CDR2 sequences are KGHSH and LQKENI. The V and J ends lost 5 bases and 0 bases respectively, with 8 bases between them. The CDR3 contains 15 residues. The CDR3 protein is CASSEPNSGANVLTF. CDR3 coding DNA: TGTGCCAGCTCAGAGCCTAACTCTGGGGCCAACGTCCTGACTTTC.

This clonotype has more than one count but fewer than ten. The V call is TRBV28, the J call TRBJ1-6; D gene ambiguous. The CDR3 is 14 residues long. CDR1 and CDR2 (germline): MDHEN, SYDVKM. Trimming cost V 6 bases and J 7 bases, with 13 bases left between them. The CDR3 is CASSLAGINSPLHF. CDR3 bases: TGTGCCAGCAGCCTAGCGGGGATCAATTCACCCCTCCACTTT.

V gene TRBV10-1 combines with J gene TRBJ2-1; D not resolved. Germline V lookup: CDR1 WNHNN, CDR2 SYGVQD (reference sequence). Trimming took off 2 bases at V and 0 bases at J, with 11 bases between the two ends. The CDR3 loop spans 16 amino acids. This CDR3 reads CASSEDSRSSYNEQFF. CDR3 DNA sequence: TGCGCCAGCAGTGAGGACTCTCGGAGCTCCTACAATGAGCAGTTCTTC.

The V call is TRBV20-1, the J call TRBJ1-6; no clear D. V lost 6 bases to trimming and J lost 7 bases, with 10 bases between them. Per germline, CDR1 DFQATT and CDR2 SNEGSKA (reference sequence). This CDR3 is 12 amino acids long. The CDR3 loop is CSAQRPNSPLHF. DNA for the CDR3: TGCAGTGCGCAACGGCCGAATTCACCCCTCCACTTT.

This clonotype was counted ten times or more. A read error may account for a junction end that differs from germline. The chain employs TRBV20-1 and TRBJ1-2; D is unclear. This CDR3 comprises 9 residues. Germline values: CDR1 DFQATT, CDR2 SNEGSKA (reference sequence). CDR3 DNA: TGCAGTGCTAGTCCCCCCATTTCCTTC. This encodes CSASPPISF.

This clonotype showed up just a few times. The chain recombines TRBV11-2 with TRBJ2-3, with D unresolved. V lost 0 bases and J lost 4, with 11 bases in between. The CDR3 loop spans 15 amino acids. The germline V gene encodes CDR1 SGHAT and CDR2 FQNNGV. This chain's CDR3 is CASSLDHGYADTQYF. CDR3 in DNA: TGTGCCAGCAGCTTAGATCACGGGTACGCAGATACGCAGTATTTT.

This clonotype was seen a few times. The chain recombines TRBV9 with TRBJ2-7; TRBD1 agrees at 8 bases. Germline assignment: CDR1 SGDLS and CDR2 YYNGEE. This CDR3 has 14 amino acids. The J segment lost 4 bases and the V segment lost 3 bases, leaving 6 bases of the junction unmatched. The CDR3 region is CASSGGRGQYEQYF. The CDR3 DNA reads TGTGCCAGCAGCGGGGGCAGGGGGCAATACGAGCAGTACTTC.

This chain joins TRBV11-2 and TRBJ2-1, with D tentatively TRBD1 (6 bases). The V end lost 0 bases, the J end lost 6 bases, and 12 bases lay between the germline ends. CDR3 length: 15 residues. Germline V gene sequence: CDR1 SGHAT, CDR2 FQNNGV. The CDR3 nucleotides are TGTGCCAGCAGCTTAGAGGGGGCCTTCGGCAATGAGCAGTTCTTC. This encodes CASSLEGAFGNEQFF. The full variable domain, completed using reference TRBV11-2 and TRBJ2-1, is EAGVAQSPRYKIIEKRQSVAFWCNPISGHATLYWYQQILGQGPKLLIQFQNNGVVDDSQLPKDRFSAERLKGVDSTLKIQPAKLEDSAVYLCASSLEGAFGNEQFFGPGTRLTVL.

This clonotype has a handful of counts. The chain links TRBV13 to TRBJ1-3; no definite D call. Trimming left V 1 base short and J 0 bases short, with 10 bases between. The germline V gene has CDR1 PRHDT and CDR2 FYEKMQ (reference sequence). This CDR3 has 16 residues. CDR3 in amino acids: CASSLVGSPSGNTIYF. The CDR3 DNA follows: TGTGCCAGCAGCTTAGTGGGCAGCCCCTCTGGAAACACCATATATTTT. Combining the CDR3 with reference TRBV13 and TRBJ1-3 gives the whole variable domain AAGVIQSPRHLIKEKRETATLKCYPIPRHDTVYWYQQGPGQDPQFLISFYEKMQSDKGSIPDRFSAQQFSDYHSELNMSSLELGDSALYFCASSLVGSPSGNTIYFGEGSWLTVV.

This clonotype was detected only a few times. The chain is built from TRBV6-6 and TRBJ2-5, with D possibly TRBD2 on 5 matching bases. Per the germline V gene, CDR1 is MNHNY and CDR2 is SVGAGI (reference sequence). The V end lost 7 bases, the J end lost 3 bases, and 9 bases lay between the germline ends. The CDR3 runs 12 residues. The CDR3 spells CASTGMEETQYF. In nucleotides, the CDR3 is TGTGCCAGCACCGGGATGGAAGAGACCCAGTACTTC.

Many counts were recorded for this clonotype. The V and J genes are TRBV6-5 and TRBJ2-1; TRBD2 aligns across 8 bases. Trimming at V came to 6 bases and at J to 7 bases, leaving 14 bases not matched to a gene. This CDR3 contains 16 residues. CDR1 and CDR2 (germline): MNHEY, SVGAGI. The CDR3 loop is CASRTALRGAGNEQFF. CDR3 DNA sequence: TGTGCCAGCAGAACAGCTTTGCGGGGGGCCGGTAATGAGCAGTTCTTC.